The sample holds a few counts of the clone carrying this T cell receptor (beta chain). The antigen remains unidentified. The data were taken from a study of cytomegalovirus exposure and HLA in healthy donors. Regarding the study as a whole: Prior analysis indicated that the majority of TCR beta V segments exhibited productivity approximately 87% or approximately 30% of the time. The majority of TCR sequences were rare, yet some public TCRs appeared in many donors. A cluster of highly shared sequence variants was likely a sequencing artifact.

PCR primers comprised 60 Vbeta and 13 Jbeta primers. Profiled with immunoSEQ multiplex PCR; TCRdb holds only in-frame clones, not every one. The top ten hold around 2% of the sample, which has approximately 200,000 clones, about 81% seen once. CDR1 is MDHEN, CDR2 SYDVKM, per germline. V lost 5 bases and J lost 4, with 17 bases in between. This CDR3 has 16 amino acids. The chain carries TRBV28 and TRBJ1-4, with a possible D match to TRBD1 (6 bases). The sample comprised PBMCs. The sequence derives from a woman in her late teens or twenties in good health and CMV-seropositive. CDR3 DNA sequence: TGTGCCAGCAGTCGGGGGGGGGCCGGAGATAATGAAAAACTGTTTTTT. Residues: CASSRGGAGDNEKLFF.